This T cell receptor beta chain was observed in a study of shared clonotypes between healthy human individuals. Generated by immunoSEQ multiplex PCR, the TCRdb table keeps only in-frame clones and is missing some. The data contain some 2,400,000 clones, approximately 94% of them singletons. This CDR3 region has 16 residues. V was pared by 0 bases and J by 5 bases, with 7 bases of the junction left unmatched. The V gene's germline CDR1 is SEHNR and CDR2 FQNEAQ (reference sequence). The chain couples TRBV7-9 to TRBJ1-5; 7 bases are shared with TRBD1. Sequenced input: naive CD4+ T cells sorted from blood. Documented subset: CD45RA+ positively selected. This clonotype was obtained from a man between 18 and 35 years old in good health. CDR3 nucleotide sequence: TGTGCCAGCAGCTTAGCAAACCGGGACAGATATCAGCCCCAGCATTTT. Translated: CASSLANRDRYQPQHF.